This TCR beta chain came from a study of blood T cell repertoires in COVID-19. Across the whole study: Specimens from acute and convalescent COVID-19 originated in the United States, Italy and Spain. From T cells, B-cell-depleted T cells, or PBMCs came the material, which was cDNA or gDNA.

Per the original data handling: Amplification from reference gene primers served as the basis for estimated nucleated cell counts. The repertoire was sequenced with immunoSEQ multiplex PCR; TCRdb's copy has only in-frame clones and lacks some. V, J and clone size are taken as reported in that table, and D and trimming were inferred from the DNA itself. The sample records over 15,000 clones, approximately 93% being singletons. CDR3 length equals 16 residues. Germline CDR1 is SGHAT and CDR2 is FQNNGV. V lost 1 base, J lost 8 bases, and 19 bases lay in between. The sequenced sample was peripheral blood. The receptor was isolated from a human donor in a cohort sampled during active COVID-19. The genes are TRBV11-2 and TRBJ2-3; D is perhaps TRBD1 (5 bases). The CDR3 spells CASSLGPEGVQSTQYF. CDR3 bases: TGTGCCAGCAGCTTAGGTCCAGAAGGGGTGCAGAGTACGCAGTATTTT.